These T cell receptor beta chains were read from a single sample in a study of T cells in Graves' hyperthyroidism and ophthalmopathy. MiXCR was run by TCRdb on the multiplex PCR reads, yielding one entry per CDR3 protein. Found here are around 540,000 distinct CDR3 sequences, approximately 44% of them singletons; the top ten hold 8.2%. Sequencing input: peripheral blood or thyroid tissue (not recorded which). Receptors were obtained from a woman younger than 35 with Graves' hyperthyroidism. Each CDR3 is given with its conserved first and last residue. The D gene is left open where the match is weak. For some rows the clone size is stated as once, few or many, or as a class when expanded; others skip it.

abundance	d_gene	v_gene	j_gene	CDR3aa	CDR3nt
once	TRBD1	TRBV11-3	TRBJ1-6	CASSIGQGGSPLHF	TGTGCCAGCAGCATCGGACAGGGGGGATCCCCCCTCCACTTT
many	.	TRBV7-6	TRBJ2-5	CASSLRGTHQETQYF	TGTGCCAGCAGCTTAAGGGGGACACATCAAGAGACCCAGTACTTC
many	TRBD1	TRBV25-1	TRBJ1-2	CASSEGTEQRGYTF	TGTGCCAGCAGTGAAGGGACAGAGCAGCGAGGCTACACCTTC
.	TRBD2	TRBV25-1	TRBJ2-7	CASSEFPPRQGGPYEQYF	TGTGCCAGCAGTGAATTCCCACCGAGGCAGGGAGGGCCCTACGAGCAGTACTTC
.	TRBD1	TRBV7-9	TRBJ2-5	CASSRDREGETQYF	TGTGCCAGCAGCCGGGACAGGGAAGGAGAGACCCAGTACTTC
.	.	TRBV5-4	TRBJ1-2	CASSVRINQESGYTF	TGTGCCAGCAGCGTTCGGATAAACCAGGAGAGTGGCTACACCTTC
many	.	TRBV7-2	TRBJ2-5	CASSLIGDETQYF	TGTGCCAGCAGCTTAATAGGGGACGAGACCCAGTACTTC
.	.	TRBV7-2	TRBJ1-1	CASSLVGRGGEAFF	TGTGCCAGCAGCTTAGTAGGCCGGGGTGGGGAAGCTTTCTTT
many	.	TRBV2	TRBJ1-4	CASRLGGEKLFF	TGTGCCAGCAGGCTGGGAGGAGAAAAACTGTTTTTT
.	.	TRBV10-3	TRBJ2-5	CAISLRTGPYPEETQYF	TGTGCCATCAGTTTAAGGACGGGACCCTACCCCGAGGAGACCCAGTACTTC
.	TRBD1	TRBV9	TRBJ1-4	CASSVAIGQGSEKLFF	TGTGCCAGCAGCGTAGCTATCGGACAGGGAAGTGAAAAACTGTTTTTT
.	.	TRBV7-2	TRBJ2-7	CASSFYRVNYEQYF	TGTGCCAGCAGCTTTTACAGGGTCAACTACGAGCAGTACTTC
.	.	TRBV6-5	TRBJ1-2	CASSYGGRGYTF	TGTGCCAGCAGTTACGGCGGCCGCGGCTACACCTTC
many	TRBD1	TRBV2	TRBJ1-5	CASSEGQDNQPQHF	TGTGCCAGCAGTGAGGGACAGGACAATCAGCCCCAGCATTTT